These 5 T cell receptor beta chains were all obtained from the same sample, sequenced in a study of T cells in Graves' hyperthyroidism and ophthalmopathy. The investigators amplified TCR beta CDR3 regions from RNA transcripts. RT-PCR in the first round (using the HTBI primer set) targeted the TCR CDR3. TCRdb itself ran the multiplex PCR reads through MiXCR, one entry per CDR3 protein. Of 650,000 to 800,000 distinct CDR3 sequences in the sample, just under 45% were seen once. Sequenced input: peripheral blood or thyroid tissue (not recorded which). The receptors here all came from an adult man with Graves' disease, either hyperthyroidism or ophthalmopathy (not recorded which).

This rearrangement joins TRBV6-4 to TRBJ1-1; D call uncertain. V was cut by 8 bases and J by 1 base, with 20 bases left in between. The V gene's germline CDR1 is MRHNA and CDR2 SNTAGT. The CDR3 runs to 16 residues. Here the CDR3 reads CASFHGRVLENTEAFF. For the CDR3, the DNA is TGTGCCAGCTTCCATGGTAGAGTCCTTGAGAACACTGAAGCTTTCTTT.

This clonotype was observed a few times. The chain's CDR3 is CAIVLGRFGRISGNTIYF. For the CDR3, the DNA is TGTGCCATCGTACTAGGCCGCTTCGGACGTATCTCTGGAAACACCATATATTTT. The rearrangement joins TRBV7-9 to TRBJ1-3; D unclear. Trimming took off 10 bases at V and 0 bases at J, with 25 bases between the two ends. The CDR3 loop spans 18 amino acids. Germline V gives CDR1 SEHNR, CDR2 FQNEAQ (reference sequence).

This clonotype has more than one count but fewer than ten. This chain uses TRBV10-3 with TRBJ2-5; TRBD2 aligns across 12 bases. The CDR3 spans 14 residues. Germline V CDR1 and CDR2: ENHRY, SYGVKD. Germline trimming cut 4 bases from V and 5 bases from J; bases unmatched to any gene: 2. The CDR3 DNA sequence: TGTGCCATCAGTGTGACTAGCGGGGGCGAGACCCAGTACTTC. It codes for CAISVTSGGETQYF.

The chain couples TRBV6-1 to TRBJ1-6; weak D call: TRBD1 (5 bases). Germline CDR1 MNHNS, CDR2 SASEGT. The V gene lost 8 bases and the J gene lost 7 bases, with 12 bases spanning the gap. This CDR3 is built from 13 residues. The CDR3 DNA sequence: TGTGCCAGCGTGGGGGTAGGCAATTCACCCCTCCACTTT. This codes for CASVGVGNSPLHF.

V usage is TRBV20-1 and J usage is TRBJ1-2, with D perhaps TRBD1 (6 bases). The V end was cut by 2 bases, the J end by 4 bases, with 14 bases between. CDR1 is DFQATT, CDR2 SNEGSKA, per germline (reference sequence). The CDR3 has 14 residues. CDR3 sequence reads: CSARPDGGAYGYTF. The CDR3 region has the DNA TGCAGTGCTAGACCCGATGGGGGGGCCTATGGCTACACCTTC.